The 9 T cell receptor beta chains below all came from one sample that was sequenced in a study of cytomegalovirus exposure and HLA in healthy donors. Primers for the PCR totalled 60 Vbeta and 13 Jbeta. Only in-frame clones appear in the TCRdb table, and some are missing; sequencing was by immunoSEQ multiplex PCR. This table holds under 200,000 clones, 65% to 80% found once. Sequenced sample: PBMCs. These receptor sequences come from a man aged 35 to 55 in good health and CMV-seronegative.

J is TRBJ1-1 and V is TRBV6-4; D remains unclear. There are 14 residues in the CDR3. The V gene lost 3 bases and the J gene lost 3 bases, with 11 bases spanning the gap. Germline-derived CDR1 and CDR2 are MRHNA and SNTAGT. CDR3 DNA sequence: TGTGCCAGCAGTGAAGGCCCCGAGGACACTGAAGCTTTCTTT. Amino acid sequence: CASSEGPEDTEAFF.

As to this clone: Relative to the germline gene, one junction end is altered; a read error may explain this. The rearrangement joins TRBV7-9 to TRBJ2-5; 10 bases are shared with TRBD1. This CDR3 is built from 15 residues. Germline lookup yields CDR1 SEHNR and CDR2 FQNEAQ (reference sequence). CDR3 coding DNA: TGTTCCAGCAGCTTCCAGACAGGGGGCCGGGAGACCCAGTACTTC. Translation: CSSSFQTGGRETQYF. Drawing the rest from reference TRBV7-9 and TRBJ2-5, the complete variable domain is DTGVSQNPRHKITKRGQNVTFRCDPISEHNRLYWYRQTLGQGPEFLTYFQNEAQLEKSRLLSDRFSAERPKGSFSTLEIQRTEQGDSAMYLCSSSFQTGGRETQYFGPGTRLLVL.

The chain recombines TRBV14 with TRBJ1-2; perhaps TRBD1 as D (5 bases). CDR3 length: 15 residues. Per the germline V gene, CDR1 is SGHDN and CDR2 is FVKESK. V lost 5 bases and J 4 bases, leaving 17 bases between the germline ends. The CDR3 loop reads CASSSDRRGTYGYTF. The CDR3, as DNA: TGTGCCAGCAGCTCCGACCGAAGGGGAACCTATGGCTACACCTTC.

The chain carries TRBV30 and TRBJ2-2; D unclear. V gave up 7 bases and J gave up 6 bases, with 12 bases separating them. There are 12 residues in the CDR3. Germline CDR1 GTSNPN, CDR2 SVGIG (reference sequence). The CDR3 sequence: CASLVAAGELFF. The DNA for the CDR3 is TGTGCCTCGCTCGTGGCGGCCGGGGAGCTGTTTTTT.

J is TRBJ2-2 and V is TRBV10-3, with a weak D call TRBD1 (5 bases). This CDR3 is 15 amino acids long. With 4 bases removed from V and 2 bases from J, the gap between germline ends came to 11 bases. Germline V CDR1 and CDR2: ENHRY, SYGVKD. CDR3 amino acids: CAISGDRQNTGELFF. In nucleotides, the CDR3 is TGTGCCATCAGTGGTGACAGACAAAACACCGGGGAGCTGTTTTTT.

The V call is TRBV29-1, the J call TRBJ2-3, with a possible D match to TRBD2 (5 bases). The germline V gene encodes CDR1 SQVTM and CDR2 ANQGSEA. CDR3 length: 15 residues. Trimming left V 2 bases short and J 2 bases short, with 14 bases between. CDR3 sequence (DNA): TGCAGCGTTGAATTGGTATGGGAGAACACAGATACGCAGTATTTT. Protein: CSVELVWENTDTQYF.

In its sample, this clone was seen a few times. CDR3 DNA: TGTGCCAGCAGCGAAGACATGTGGGAGACCCAGTACTTC. It yields the protein CASSEDMWETQYF. The chain has TRBV7-9 and TRBJ2-5; D unclear. Trimming pared 5 bases from V and 5 bases from J, leaving 12 bases between. This CDR3 contains 13 residues. CDR1 is SEHNR, CDR2 FQNEAQ, per germline (reference sequence).

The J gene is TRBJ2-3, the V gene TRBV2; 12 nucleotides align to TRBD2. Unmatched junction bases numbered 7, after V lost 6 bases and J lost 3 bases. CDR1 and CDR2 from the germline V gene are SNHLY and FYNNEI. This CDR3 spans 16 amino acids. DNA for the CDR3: TGTGCCAGCAGAGCTAGCGGGGGGGCCAATACAGATACGCAGTATTTT. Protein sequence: CASRASGGANTDTQYF.

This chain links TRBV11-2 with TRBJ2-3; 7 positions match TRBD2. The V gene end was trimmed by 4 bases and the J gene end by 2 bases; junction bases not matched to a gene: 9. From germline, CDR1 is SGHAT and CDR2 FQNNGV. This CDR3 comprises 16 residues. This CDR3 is CASSSRSGASTDTQYF. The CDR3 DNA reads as TGTGCCAGCAGCTCCCGCAGCGGGGCCTCCACAGATACGCAGTATTTT.